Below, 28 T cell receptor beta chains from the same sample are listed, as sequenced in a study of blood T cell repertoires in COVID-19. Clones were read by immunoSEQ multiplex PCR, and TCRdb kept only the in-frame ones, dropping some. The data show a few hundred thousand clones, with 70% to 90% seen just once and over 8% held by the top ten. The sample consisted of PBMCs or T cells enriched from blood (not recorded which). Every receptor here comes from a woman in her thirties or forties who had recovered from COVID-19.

CDR3 protein: CASSRAAGGNYGYTF. For the CDR3, the DNA is TGCGCCAGCAGCCGGGCGGCGGGGGGTAACTATGGCTACACCTTC. The V gene is TRBV5-1, the J gene TRBJ1-2; possibly TRBD1 for D (5 bases). The V and J ends lost 4 bases and 1 base respectively, with 14 bases between them. The germline CDR1 and CDR2 sequences are SGHRS and YFSETQ. The CDR3 is 15 amino acids.

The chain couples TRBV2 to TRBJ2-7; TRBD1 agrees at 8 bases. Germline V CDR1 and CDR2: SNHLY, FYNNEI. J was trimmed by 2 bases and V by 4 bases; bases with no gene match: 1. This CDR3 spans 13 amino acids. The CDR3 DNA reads TGTGCCAGCAGTGTGGACAGGGCCTACGAGCAGTACTTC. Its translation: CASSVDRAYEQYF.

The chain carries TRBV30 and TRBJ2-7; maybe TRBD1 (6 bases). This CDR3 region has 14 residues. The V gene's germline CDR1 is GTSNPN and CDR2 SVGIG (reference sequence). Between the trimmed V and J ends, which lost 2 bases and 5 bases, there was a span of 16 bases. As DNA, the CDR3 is TGTGCCTGGAGTAGGGGTTGGGGGCTTCACGAGCAGTACTTC. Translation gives CAWSRGWGLHEQYF. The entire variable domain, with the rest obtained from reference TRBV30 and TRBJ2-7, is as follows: SQTIHQWPATLVQPVGSPLSLECTVEGTSNPNLYWYRQAAGRGLQLLFYSVGIGQISSEVPQNLSASRPQDRQFILSSKKLLLSDSGFYLCAWSRGWGLHEQYFGPGTRLTVT.

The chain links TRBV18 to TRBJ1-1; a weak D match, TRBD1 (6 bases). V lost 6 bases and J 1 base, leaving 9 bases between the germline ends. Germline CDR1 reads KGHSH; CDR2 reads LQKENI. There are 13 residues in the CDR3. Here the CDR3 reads CASSRGANTEAFF. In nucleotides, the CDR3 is TGTGCCAGCTCGCGGGGGGCGAACACTGAAGCTTTCTTT.

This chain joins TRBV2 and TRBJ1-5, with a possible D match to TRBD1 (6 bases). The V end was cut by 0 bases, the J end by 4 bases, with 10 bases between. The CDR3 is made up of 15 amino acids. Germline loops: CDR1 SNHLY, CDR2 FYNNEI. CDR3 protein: CASSEARTENQPQHF. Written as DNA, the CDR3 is TGTGCCAGCAGTGAAGCGCGGACAGAGAATCAGCCCCAGCATTTT. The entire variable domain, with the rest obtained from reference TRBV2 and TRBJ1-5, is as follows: EPEVTQTPSHQVTQMGQEVILRCVPISNHLYFYWYRQILGQKVEFLVSFYNNEISEKSEIFDDQFSVERPDGSNFTLKIRSTKLEDSAMYFCASSEARTENQPQHFGDGTRLSIL.

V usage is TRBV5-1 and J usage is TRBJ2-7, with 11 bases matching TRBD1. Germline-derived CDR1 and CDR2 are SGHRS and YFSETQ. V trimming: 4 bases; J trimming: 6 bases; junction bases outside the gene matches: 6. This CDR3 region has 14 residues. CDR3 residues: CASSPRTGGFEQYF. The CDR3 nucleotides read TGCGCCAGCAGCCCCCGGACAGGGGGCTTCGAGCAGTACTTC.

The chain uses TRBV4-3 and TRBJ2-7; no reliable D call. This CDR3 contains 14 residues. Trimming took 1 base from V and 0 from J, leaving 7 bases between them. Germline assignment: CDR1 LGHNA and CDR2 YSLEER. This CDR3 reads CASSQGHRSYEQYF. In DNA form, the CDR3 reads TGCGCCAGCAGCCAAGGACACCGCTCCTACGAGCAGTACTTC.

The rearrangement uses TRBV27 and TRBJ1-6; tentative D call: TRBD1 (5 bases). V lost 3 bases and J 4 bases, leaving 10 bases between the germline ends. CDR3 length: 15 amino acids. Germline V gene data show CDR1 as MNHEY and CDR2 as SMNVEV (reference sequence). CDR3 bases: TGTGCCAGCAGTTTGTCAGGGCAGTATAATTCACCCCTCCACTTT. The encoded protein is CASSLSGQYNSPLHF.

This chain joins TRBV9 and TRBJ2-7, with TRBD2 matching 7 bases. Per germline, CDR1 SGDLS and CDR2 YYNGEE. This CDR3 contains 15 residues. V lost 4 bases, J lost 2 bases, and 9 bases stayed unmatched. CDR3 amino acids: CASSPRAGPAYEQYF. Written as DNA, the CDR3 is TGTGCCAGCAGCCCACGAGCGGGACCAGCCTACGAGCAGTACTTC.

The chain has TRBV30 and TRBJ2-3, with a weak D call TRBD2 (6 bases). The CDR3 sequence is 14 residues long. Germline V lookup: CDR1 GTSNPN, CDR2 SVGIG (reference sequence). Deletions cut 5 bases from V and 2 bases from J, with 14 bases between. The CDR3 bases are TGTGCCTGGCAGGGAGGAATTTCCACAGATACGCAGTATTTT. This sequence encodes CAWQGGISTDTQYF.

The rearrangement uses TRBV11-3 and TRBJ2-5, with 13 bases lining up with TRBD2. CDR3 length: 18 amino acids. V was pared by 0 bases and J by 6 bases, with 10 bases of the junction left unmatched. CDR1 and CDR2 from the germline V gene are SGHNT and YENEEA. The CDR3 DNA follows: TGTGCCAGCAGCTTAGATCAGGGACTAGCGGGGTCCGCCCAGACCCAGTACTTC. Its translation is CASSLDQGLAGSAQTQYF.

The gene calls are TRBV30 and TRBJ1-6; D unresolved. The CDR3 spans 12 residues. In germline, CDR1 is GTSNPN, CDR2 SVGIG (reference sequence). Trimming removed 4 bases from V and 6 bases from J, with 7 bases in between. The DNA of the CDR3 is TGTGCCTGGAAACTTTCTAATTCACCCCTCCACTTT. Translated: CAWKLSNSPLHF.

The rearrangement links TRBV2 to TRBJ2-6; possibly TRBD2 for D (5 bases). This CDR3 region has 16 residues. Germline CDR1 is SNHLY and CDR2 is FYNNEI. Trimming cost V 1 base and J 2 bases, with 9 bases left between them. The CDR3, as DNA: TGTGCCAGCAGTGAAGGCGGGCTCGCTGGGGCCAACGTCCTGACTTTC. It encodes CASSEGGLAGANVLTF.

CDR3 residues: CASSLGTSGGAQETQYF. The CDR3 nucleotides are TGTGCCAGCAGCTTGGGGACTAGCGGGGGGGCACAAGAGACCCAGTACTTC. The V call is TRBV5-4, the J call TRBJ2-5, with TRBD2 matching 15 bases. This CDR3 spans 17 amino acids. CDR1 is SGHNT and CDR2 is YYREEE in the germline V gene (reference sequence). The ends lost 0 bases at V and 2 bases at J; junction bases unmatched: 2.

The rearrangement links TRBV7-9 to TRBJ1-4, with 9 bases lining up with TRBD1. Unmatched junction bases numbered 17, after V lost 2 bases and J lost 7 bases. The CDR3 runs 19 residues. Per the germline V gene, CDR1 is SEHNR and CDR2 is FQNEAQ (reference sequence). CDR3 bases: TGTGCCAGCAGCTTAATGGGTACAGGGGGCGATCTCCGACGTGAAAAACTGTTTTTT. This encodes CASSLMGTGGDLRREKLFF.

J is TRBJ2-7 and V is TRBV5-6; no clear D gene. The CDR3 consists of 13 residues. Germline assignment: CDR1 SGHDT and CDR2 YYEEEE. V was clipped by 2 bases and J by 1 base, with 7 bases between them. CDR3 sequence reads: CASSFGGSYEQYF. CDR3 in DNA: TGTGCCAGCAGCTTCGGCGGATCCTACGAGCAGTACTTC.

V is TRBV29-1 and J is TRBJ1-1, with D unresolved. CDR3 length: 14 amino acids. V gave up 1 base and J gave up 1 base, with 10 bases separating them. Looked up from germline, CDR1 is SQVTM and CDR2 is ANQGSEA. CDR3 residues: CSVEVAGSNTEAFF. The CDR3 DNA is TGCAGCGTTGAAGTAGCCGGCTCGAACACTGAAGCTTTCTTT.

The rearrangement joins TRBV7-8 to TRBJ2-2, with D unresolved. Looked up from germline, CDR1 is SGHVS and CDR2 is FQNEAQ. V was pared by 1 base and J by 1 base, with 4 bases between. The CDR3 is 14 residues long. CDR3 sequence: CASSLVVNTGELFF. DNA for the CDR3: TGTGCCAGCAGCTTAGTCGTGAACACCGGGGAGCTGTTTTTT.

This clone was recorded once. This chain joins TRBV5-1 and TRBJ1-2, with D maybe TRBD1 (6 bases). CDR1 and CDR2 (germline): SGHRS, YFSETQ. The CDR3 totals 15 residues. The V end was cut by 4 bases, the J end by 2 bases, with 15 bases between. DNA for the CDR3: TGCGCCAGCAGCCCCTGGCGACAGGAGAACTATGGCTACACCTTC. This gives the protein CASSPWRQENYGYTF.

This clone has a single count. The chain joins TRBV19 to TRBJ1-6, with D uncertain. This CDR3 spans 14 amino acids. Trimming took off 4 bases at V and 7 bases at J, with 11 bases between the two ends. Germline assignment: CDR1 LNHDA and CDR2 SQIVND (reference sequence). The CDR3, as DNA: TGTGCCAGTAGTAACGACTCTCCGAATTCACCCCTCCACTTT. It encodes CASSNDSPNSPLHF. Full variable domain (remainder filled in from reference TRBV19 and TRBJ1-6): DGGITQSPKYLFRKEGQNVTLSCEQNLNHDAMYWYRQDPGQGLRLIYYSQIVNDFQKGDIAEGYSVSREKKESFPLTVTSAQKNPTAFYLCASSNDSPNSPLHFGNGTRLTVT.

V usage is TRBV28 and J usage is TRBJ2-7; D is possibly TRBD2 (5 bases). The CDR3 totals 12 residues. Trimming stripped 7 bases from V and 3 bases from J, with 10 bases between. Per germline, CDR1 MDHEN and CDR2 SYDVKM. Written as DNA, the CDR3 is TGTGCCAGCACCCGGGGTGGCTACGAGCAGTACTTC. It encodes CASTRGGYEQYF.

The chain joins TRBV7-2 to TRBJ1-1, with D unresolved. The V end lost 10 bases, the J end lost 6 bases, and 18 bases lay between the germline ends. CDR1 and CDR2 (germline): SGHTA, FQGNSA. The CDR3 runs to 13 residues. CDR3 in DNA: TGTGCCACGGATGCGGGTACGGGAGCTGAAGCTTTCTTT. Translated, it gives CATDAGTGAEAFF.

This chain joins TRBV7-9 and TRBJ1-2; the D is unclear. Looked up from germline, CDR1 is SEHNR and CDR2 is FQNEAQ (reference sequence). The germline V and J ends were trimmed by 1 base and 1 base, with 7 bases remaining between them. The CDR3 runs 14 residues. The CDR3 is CASSLVLFNYGYTF. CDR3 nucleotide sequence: TGTGCCAGCAGCTTAGTCTTGTTTAACTATGGCTACACCTTC.

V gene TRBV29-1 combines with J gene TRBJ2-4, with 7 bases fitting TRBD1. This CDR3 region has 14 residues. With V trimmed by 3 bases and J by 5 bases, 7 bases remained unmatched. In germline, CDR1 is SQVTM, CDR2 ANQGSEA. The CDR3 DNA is TGCAGCGTTGAGGTAGGGGGCGGTGAAAACATTCAGTACTTC. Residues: CSVEVGGGENIQYF.

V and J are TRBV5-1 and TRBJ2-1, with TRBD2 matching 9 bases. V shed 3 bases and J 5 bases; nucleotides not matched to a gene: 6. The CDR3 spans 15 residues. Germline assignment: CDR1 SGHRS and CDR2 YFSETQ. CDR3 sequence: CASSYIAGVNNEQFF. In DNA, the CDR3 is TGCGCCAGCAGCTACATAGCGGGAGTAAACAATGAGCAGTTCTTC.

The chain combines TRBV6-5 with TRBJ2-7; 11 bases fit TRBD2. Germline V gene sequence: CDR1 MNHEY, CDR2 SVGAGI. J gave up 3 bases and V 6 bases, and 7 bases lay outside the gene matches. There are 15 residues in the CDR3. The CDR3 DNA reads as TGTGCCAGCAGCCTGAGACTAGCGGGACTCTACGAGCAGTACTTC. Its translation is CASSLRLAGLYEQYF.

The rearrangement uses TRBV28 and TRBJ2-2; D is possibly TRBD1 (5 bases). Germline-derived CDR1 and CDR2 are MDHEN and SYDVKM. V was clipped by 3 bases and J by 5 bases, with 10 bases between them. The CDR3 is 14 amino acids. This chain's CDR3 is CASSFPQGTGELFF. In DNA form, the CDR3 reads TGTGCCAGCAGTTTCCCTCAGGGAACCGGGGAGCTGTTTTTT.

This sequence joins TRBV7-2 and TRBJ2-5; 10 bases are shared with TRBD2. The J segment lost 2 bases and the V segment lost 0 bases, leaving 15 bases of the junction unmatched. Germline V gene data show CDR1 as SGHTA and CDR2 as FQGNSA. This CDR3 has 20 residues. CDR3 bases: TGTGCCAGCAGCTTAGCGCGGCTAGCGGGGGTTTGGGCACTTCAAGAGACCCAGTACTTC. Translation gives CASSLARLAGVWALQETQYF.